The TCR beta chain under discussion was sequenced for a study of blood T cells in healthy people across ages. General study points: Unsorted PBMCs prevented conclusive naive versus antigen-experienced comparison. Those diversity estimates obtained from one million T cells were thought to be underestimates. As age increased, TCR beta diversity per million T cells fell in a roughly linear fashion.

The CDR3 has 13 residues. The germline V gene has CDR1 MDHEN and CDR2 SYDVKM. V lost 2 bases and J 11 bases, leaving 15 bases between the germline ends. Using a J-beta primer mix together with a sample-barcoded 5' primer, a second PCR was run for roughly 7 to 11 cycles. Through a template-switch adaptor with 12 random nucleotides, each cDNA molecule received a tag. TCRdb redid the calling of the 5' RACE reads with MiXCR, one entry per CDR3 protein. Among just under 750,000 distinct CDR3 sequences listed, over 20% were seen once. A word on this clonotype: Its matching antigen is unknown.

The sample was blood. The V gene is TRBV28, the J gene TRBJ1-1, with a weak D call TRBD1 (5 bases). The sequence was obtained from an older man in good health. The CDR3 sequence is CASSLGPGGKAFF. DNA for the CDR3: TGTGCCAGCAGTTTAGGGCCCGGGGGGAAGGCTTTCTTT.